This record looks at one TCR beta chain sequence and its context. Its antigen is unknown. Nothing much larger sits one base from this clone, and base qualities are not available. CDR1 and CDR2, per the germline V gene, are MNHNS and SASEGT. The CDR3, cysteine through phenylalanine, is 13 amino acids long. Of all the DNA, just the CDR3 is kept, 39 bases in frame from base 1. The trim is 3 bases for V and 3 bases for J, with a gap of 9 bases between the germline ends. RNA was extracted with the RNeasy kit and roughly 0.45 to 1 ug was reverse transcribed using random hexamers. TCR beta CDR3 regions were amplified with the immunoSEQ multiplex PCR assay covering 54 Vbeta and 13 Jbeta segments. Bias from PCR amplification was corrected by using a synthetic template baseline for primer optimization and for computational correction. In the source study's methods: Only productive sequences were kept, with reads annotated to V, D and J genes according to IMGT and analyzed in immunoSEQ Analyzer. Clonality was calculated as one minus the Shannon entropy normalized by log2 of the number of productive unique sequences. Public and private clones were assessed among the 100 most prevalent clones of each patient and control. Susac-specific clones were defined as absent from healthy and MS cohorts, some 1,000 published viral clones and other ImmuneACCESS disease sequences. TCRdb redid the processing of the public reads, applying fastp at Q25 and MiXCR, and retained in-frame beta chains. A single entry per CDR3 protein holds the most common genes and DNA from its merged rows. TCRdb's processing, not the study's, gives the V and J calls here. The table for this sample lists under 150,000 distinct CDR3 sequences; over 85% of them were counted only once. 0.25% to 0.3% of the sample is taken by the ten largest.

This entry belongs to a study of CD8 T cells in Susac syndrome (dated by TCRdb to the late 2010s). About the study as a whole: The study used repertoire sequencing to test whether antigen drove CD8+ T cell activation and differentiation in Susac syndrome. The clonality of the CD8+ T cell repertoire was compared across approximately eleven healthy donors, some 14 Susac syndrome patients and roughly 15 multiple sclerosis patients. Broad study findings and their caveats: The TCR sequencing and HLA analysis was acknowledged to have included a relatively small number of individuals.

Peripheral blood CD8+ and CD4+ T cells from healthy donors, Susac syndrome patients and multiple sclerosis patients were profiled using high-throughput TCR beta sequencing. Healthy donors were included as age- and sex-matched controls. Bulk CD8+ and CD4+ T cells were purified by magnetic negative isolation, whereas CD8+ TEMRA cells were enriched by FACS. Blood was drawn into EDTA tubes, processed within 24 hours, and PBMCs were isolated by density gradient centrifugation. PBMCs destined for TCR sequencing were cryopreserved in liquid nitrogen and later thawed in a 37 °C water bath. Purity of sorted or isolated CD4+, CD8+ and CD8+ TEMRA cells was at least 90%.

The sequence joins TRBV6-1 to TRBJ2-7; there is no confident call for the D gene. The TCR originated in a human donor in good health. Sequenced material: CD8+ T cells from PBMCs. The DNA is as follows: TGTGCCAGCAGTGATGGCCCCATCTACGAGCAGTACTTC. Translated, this is CASSDGPIYEQYF.